This T cell receptor (beta chain) was captured in a study of shared clonotypes between healthy human individuals. The CDR3 has 13 residues. The V and J ends lost 0 bases and 8 bases respectively, with 9 bases between them. The germline gives CDR1 SGHNT, CDR2 YYREEE (reference sequence). Deep level was the assay's run setting. This table comes from immunoSEQ multiplex PCR, and its TCRdb copy is limited to in-frame clones, with some not included. The table shows millions of clones, with about 95% occurring only once. General study points: A limitation of the genetic and exposure-history diversity represented arose from few donors.

Naive CD8 populations comprised CD45RO-negative cells positively selected for CCR7, excluding terminally differentiated effector memory CD45RA+ cells. On this clone itself: Its matching antigen is unknown. Other DNA sequences in the sample encode the same CDR3.

The sample was naive CD8+ T cells sorted from blood. The genes are TRBV5-4 and TRBJ2-1; D gene uncertain. This receptor was identified in a man between 18 and 35 years old in good health. CDR3 amino acids: CASSLGGADEQFF. For the CDR3, the DNA is TGTGCCAGCAGCTTGGGAGGAGCCGATGAGCAGTTCTTC.